Below are 18 T cell receptor beta chains sequenced from a single sample in a study of T cell repertoires in cytomegalovirus infection. TCRdb reprocessed the reads via MiXCR and lists one record per CDR3 protein. The profile shows approximately 1,000,000 distinct CDR3 sequences, about a third of them singletons. No antigen has been identified for these receptors. Specimen: cultured CD8+ T cells from PBMCs, collected from culture after CMV antigen stimulation. The source of these receptors is a human donor in good health (CMV status not recorded). Some clones in this sample may be carry-over from other donors' samples.

This clonotype was found a few times. This chain joins TRBV7-9 and TRBJ1-2; 10 bases align to TRBD1. The CDR3 covers 17 residues. Germline-derived CDR1 and CDR2 are SEHNR and FQNEAQ (reference sequence). V dropped 5 bases and J dropped 6; count of bases not matched to a gene: 15. CDR3 sequence (DNA): TGTGCCAGCAGCAACGGACAGGGGGTTGCGACAGCGGATGGCTACACCTTC. It specifies CASSNGQGVATADGYTF.

V is TRBV7-9 and J is TRBJ2-1; D tentatively reads TRBD1 or TRBD2 (5 bases each). The CDR3 spans 17 residues. The germline CDR1 and CDR2 sequences are SEHNR and FQNEAQ (reference sequence). The germline V and J ends were trimmed by 1 base and 3 bases, with 16 bases remaining between them. CDR3 in DNA: TGTGCCAGCAGCTTAGACATTACCGGGACCCTCTACAATGAGCAGTTCTTC. Protein: CASSLDITGTLYNEQFF.

This clonotype was detected ten times or more. J is TRBJ2-4 and V is TRBV12-3 or TRBV12-4; D remains ambiguous. Between the trimmed V and J ends, which lost 1 base and 1 base, there was a span of 8 bases. The CDR3 runs 15 residues. CDR3 sequence (DNA): TGTGCCAGCAGTTTAGGGGTAGTGGCCAAAAACATTCAGTACTTC. Translating it yields CASSLGVVAKNIQYF.

The table lists this clonotype with many counts. V and J are TRBV15 and TRBJ2-1; D ambiguous. V was trimmed by 5 bases and J by 10 bases, leaving 12 bases between them. The germline V gene encodes CDR1 LNHNV and CDR2 YYDKDF (reference sequence). This CDR3 comprises 12 residues. The CDR3 spells CATSHSLREQFF. CDR3 bases: TGTGCCACCAGCCACAGTCTAAGGGAGCAGTTCTTC.

This clonotype was counted ten times or more. The CDR3 loop is CASSLAAAWGTDTQYF. DNA for the CDR3: TGTGCCAGCAGCTTAGCGGCCGCGTGGGGCACAGATACGCAGTATTTT. This sequence joins TRBV7-6 and TRBJ2-3; D remains unclear. The V gene's germline CDR1 is SGHVS and CDR2 FNYEAQ. The CDR3 extends over 16 amino acids. The ends were cut back, 0 bases at V and 1 base at J, with 11 bases in the middle.

CDR3 DNA: TGTGCCAGCAGGAGGGTCCAGGGGCGGGATGAAAAACTGTTTTTT. Residues: CASRRVQGRDEKLFF. The chain recombines TRBV2 with TRBJ1-4; TRBD1 is a possible D gene (6 bases). Germline loops: CDR1 SNHLY, CDR2 FYNNEI. Deletions cut 6 bases from V and 6 bases from J, with 17 bases between. CDR3 length equals 15 residues.

This clonotype was recorded only once. The rearrangement links TRBV7-9 to TRBJ2-7, with TRBD1 identical over 8 bases. V dropped 3 bases and J dropped 1; count of bases not matched to a gene: 11. The V gene's germline CDR1 is SEHNR and CDR2 FQNEAQ (reference sequence). The CDR3 runs to 17 residues. The CDR3 region is CASSLGPRTGISYEQYV. The CDR3 bases are TGTGCCAGCAGCTTGGGCCCCCGGACAGGGATTTCCTACGAGCAGTACGTC.

This clonotype was found a few times. J is TRBJ2-2 and V is TRBV12-3 or TRBV12-4; 10 positions match TRBD2. The CDR3 is made up of 21 amino acids. The ends lost 3 bases at V and 0 bases at J; junction bases unmatched: 16. The CDR3: CASSFIYDTGTSETNTGELFF. In nucleotides, the CDR3 is TGTGCCAGCAGTTTTATATACGATACAGGGACTAGCGAGACGAACACCGGGGAGCTGTTTTTT.

Ten or more counts support this clonotype. V is TRBV7-9 and J is TRBJ2-2, with 9 bases identical to TRBD1. The germline CDR1 and CDR2 sequences are SEHNR and FQNEAQ (reference sequence). Losses at the gene ends were 4 bases for V and 3 bases for J; bases not matched to a gene: 6. The CDR3 is 16 amino acids. CDR3 amino acids: CASSSLDRGDTGELFF. The CDR3 nucleotides read TGTGCCAGCAGCTCACTGGACAGGGGCGACACCGGGGAGCTGTTTTTT.

In its sample, this clonotype was seen a few times. The rearrangement joins TRBV7-6 to TRBJ2-2, with 13 bases identical to TRBD2. Trimming took 5 bases from V and 2 from J; bases not matched to a gene: 5. The CDR3 is 17 residues long. Germline V gives CDR1 SGHVS, CDR2 FNYEAQ. The CDR3 coding sequence is TGTGCCAGCAGCAATGGACTAGCGGGGGTAAACACCGGGGAGCTGTTTTTT. Protein product: CASSNGLAGVNTGELFF.

Concerning this clonotype itself: A junction end diverges from the germline sequence, so it may reflect a read error. The chain links TRBV7-6 to TRBJ2-5; 7 bases align to TRBD2. This CDR3 contains 14 residues. CDR1 and CDR2 (germline): SGHVS, FNYEAQ. The CDR3 here is CASSLVLAAETQYF. The CDR3 DNA reads TGTGCTAGCAGCTTAGTGCTAGCGGCAGAGACCCAGTACTTC.

Notes on this clonotype: One base away lies a much larger clone, so this may be a sequencing read error. The chain combines TRBV7-6 with TRBJ2-3; the D gene could be TRBD1 or TRBD2 (5 bases each). The CDR3 spans 16 residues. CDR1 SGHVS and CDR2 FNYEAQ come from the germline V gene. CDR3 residues: CANSLGGGAPTDTQYF. In nucleotides, the CDR3 is TGTGCCAACAGCCTAGGTGGGGGAGCCCCCACAGATACGCAGTATTTT. The full variable domain, in which reference TRBV7-6 and TRBJ2-3 provide the parts outside the CDR3, is GAGVSQSPRYKVTKRGQDVALRCDPISGHVSLYWYRQALGQGPEFLTYFNYEAQQDKSGLPNDRFSAERPEGSISTLTIQRTEQRDSAMYRCANSLGGGAPTDTQYFGPGTRLTVL.

A few counts support this clonotype. V is TRBV10-3 and J is TRBJ2-6; possibly TRBD1 for D (5 bases). The CDR3 runs 18 residues. The germline V gene has CDR1 ENHRY and CDR2 SYGVKD. Deletions cut 4 bases from V and 0 bases from J, with 16 bases between. CDR3: CAISVPKQASSGANVLTF. The CDR3 DNA reads TGTGCCATCAGTGTGCCCAAACAGGCAAGCTCTGGGGCCAACGTCCTGACTTTC.

This clonotype was seen ten or more times. The chain combines TRBV12-3 or TRBV12-4 with TRBJ1-1; TRBD1 agrees at 8 bases. The CDR3 length is 14 residues. V trimming: 5 bases; J trimming: 3 bases; junction bases outside the gene matches: 5. CDR3 bases: TGTGCCAGCAGTGCCACAGGGGGGTACACTGAAGCTTTCTTT. Residues: CASSATGGYTEAFF.

The chain uses TRBV25-1 and TRBJ1-1; D unclear. CDR3 length: 12 amino acids. Germline V CDR1 and CDR2: MGHDK, SYGVNS. Trimming took 5 bases from V and 2 from J, leaving 6 bases between them. The CDR3 protein is CASSNSNTEAFF. The CDR3 DNA is TGTGCCAGCAGTAATTCAAACACTGAAGCTTTCTTT.

This clonotype came up a few times. The chain couples TRBV5-1 to TRBJ2-5, with 7 bases matching TRBD1. CDR3 length: 16 amino acids. The trim removed 4 bases at V and 4 bases at J, leaving 13 bases unmatched. From germline, CDR1 is SGHRS and CDR2 YFSETQ. This CDR3 reads CASSLRTDRVVETQYF. Here the CDR3 DNA reads TGCGCCAGCAGCCTTAGAACCGACAGGGTCGTAGAGACCCAGTACTTC.

This clonotype was observed many times. The chain recombines TRBV7-6 with TRBJ2-3; the match to TRBD1 covers 7 bases. The germline V gene has CDR1 SGHVS and CDR2 FNYEAQ. This CDR3 is 16 amino acids long. The V segment lost 5 bases and the J segment 1 base; nucleotides outside the gene matches: 9. The CDR3 protein is CASSPADREGTDTQYF. CDR3 nucleotides: TGTGCCAGCAGCCCAGCCGACAGGGAAGGCACAGATACGCAGTATTTT.

This clonotype was counted only a few times. This chain connects TRBV27 to TRBJ2-3; the D is unclear. V dropped 8 bases and J dropped 2 bases, with 14 bases sitting between them. The V gene's germline CDR1 is MNHEY and CDR2 SMNVEV (reference sequence). The CDR3 has 14 amino acids. Here the CDR3 reads CASRLVSFTDTQYF. The CDR3 region has the DNA TGTGCCAGCCGCCTCGTTTCCTTCACAGATACGCAGTATTTT.